This T cell receptor beta chain was documented in a study of T cells in Graves' hyperthyroidism and ophthalmopathy. Study observations and caveats: Among clonotypes expanded in thyroid above 0.001, most were also found in blood.

Researchers barred patients who had uncontrolled infection, other autoimmune disease, pregnancy or lactation. The CDR3 runs to 15 residues. Germline-derived CDR1 and CDR2 are LNHDA and SQIVND (reference sequence). V shed 6 bases and J shed 4 bases, with 16 bases lying between them. The sample holds many counts of this clonotype. What it recognizes is unknown. Template material for amplifying TCR beta CDR3 regions consisted of RNA transcripts. TCR CDR3 regions were first amplified by RT-PCR with HTBI primers. TCRdb used MiXCR to reprocess the multiplex PCR reads, holding one entry per CDR3 protein. Of 800,000 or so distinct CDR3 sequences listed, approximately 40% are singletons.

V usage is TRBV19 and J usage is TRBJ1-5; D remains unclear. This TCR came from a man younger than 30 with Graves' hyperthyroidism. The sequencing sample was made of blood. The CDR3 DNA reads as TGTGCCAGTAGCCCTATTTCCTCGGCGAATCAGCCCCAGCATTTT. Its translation: CASSPISSANQPQHF.